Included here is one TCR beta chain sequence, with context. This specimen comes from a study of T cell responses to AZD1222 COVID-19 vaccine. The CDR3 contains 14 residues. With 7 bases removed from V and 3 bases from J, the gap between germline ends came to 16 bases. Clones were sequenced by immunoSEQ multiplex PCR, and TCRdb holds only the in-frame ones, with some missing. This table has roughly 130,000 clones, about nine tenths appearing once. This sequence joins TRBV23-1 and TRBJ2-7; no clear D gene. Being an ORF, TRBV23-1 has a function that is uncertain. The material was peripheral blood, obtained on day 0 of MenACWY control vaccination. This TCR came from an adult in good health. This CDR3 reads CASTPDPVFYEQYF. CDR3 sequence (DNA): TGCGCCAGCACCCCGGATCCCGTCTTCTACGAGCAGTACTTC.